This TCR beta chain derives from a study of blood T cells in healthy people across ages. Next came a second PCR, run for about 6 to 12 cycles, which used a sample-barcoded 5' primer along with a J-beta primer mix. TCRdb used MiXCR to reprocess the 5' RACE reads, holding one entry per CDR3 protein. The table has nearly 1 million distinct CDR3 sequences, 51% seen once. Trimming cost V 3 bases and J 7 bases; bases outside gene matches: 10. The CDR3 covers 16 residues. Germline V gene sequence: CDR1 SGDLS, CDR2 YYNGEE. Points on this clonotype: Its antigen is still unknown.

Findings and limits, study-wide: Roughly linear age-related decline in beta diversity appeared, significant by age around 40.

The rearrangement uses TRBV9 and TRBJ1-4, with 9 bases identical to TRBD1. The clonotype was recovered from a woman aged 55-69 years in good health. The sequenced material came from blood. The CDR3 protein is CASSASVGQGAEKLFF. CDR3 DNA sequence: TGTGCCAGCAGCGCCAGTGTGGGACAGGGTGCTGAAAAACTGTTTTTT.